These 20 T cell receptor beta chains share one sample of origin, sequenced in a study of prognosis after radiotherapy for stage I lung cancer (dated by TCRdb to 2020 to 2023). Data came from an Illumina HiSeq 3000. Two rounds of multiplex PCR were performed to amplify the TCR beta CDR3 region from genomic DNA. In the first PCR round, primers specific to each TRBV and TRBJ gene were used, and the primer sequences were filed in Chinese patent CN105087789A. The public reads were quality trimmed at Q25 with fastp and then assembled into clones with MiXCR by TCRdb, keeping productive beta chains. Rows with one shared CDR3 protein collapse into an entry with the most common genes and DNA. For this sample the table gives about 19,000 distinct CDR3 sequences, of which roughly half were detected only once. Around a third of the sample is in the top ten clones. The material sequenced was PBMCs, taken before or after stereotactic body radiation therapy (not recorded which). Receptors were obtained from a donor aged 50 or older with non-small cell lung cancer.

This clonotype has only one observation. The likely explanation is a read error, given a far larger clone one base away. This sequence joins TRBV6-1 and TRBJ1-2; the D is unclear. CDR3 length: 11 amino acids. Germline V gene lookup returns CDR1 MNHNS and CDR2 SASEGT. V lost 6 bases and J lost 3, with 5 bases in between. The CDR3 coding sequence is TGTGCCAGCAGAACGGACTATGGCTACACCTTC. This sequence encodes CASRTDYGYTF.

This clonotype was counted at least ten times. The chain couples TRBV20-1 to TRBJ2-2; D is possibly TRBD1 or TRBD2 (5 bases each). The CDR3 is made up of 13 amino acids. Looked up from germline, CDR1 is DFQATT and CDR2 is SNEGSKA (reference sequence). V lost 5 bases and J lost 6, with 13 bases in between. CDR3 DNA sequence: TGCAGTGCTTCGTCTGGGGACGCCGGGGAGCTGTTTTTT. Its protein product is CSASSGDAGELFF.

In its sample, this clonotype was seen many times. This chain connects TRBV2 to TRBJ2-5; tentatively, D is TRBD1 (6 bases). The CDR3 totals 14 residues. Trimming removed 1 base at V and 0 bases at J, with 6 bases between. Germline lookup yields CDR1 SNHLY and CDR2 FYNNEI. The CDR3 protein is CASSEEGDQETQYF. The CDR3 DNA reads TGTGCCAGCAGTGAAGAGGGGGACCAAGAGACCCAGTACTTC.

This clonotype was seen at least ten times. This chain uses TRBV12-3 or TRBV12-4 with TRBJ1-1, with no clear D. V lost 6 bases and J lost 3, with 5 bases in between. The CDR3 contains 11 residues. DNA for the CDR3: TGTGCCAGCAGCTATGACACTGAAGCTTTCTTT. Protein product: CASSYDTEAFF.

This clonotype was detected ten times or more. This chain uses TRBV12-3 or TRBV12-4 with TRBJ1-5, with D perhaps TRBD1 (5 bases). V lost 7 bases and J 3 bases, leaving 13 bases between the germline ends. The CDR3 extends over 14 amino acids. DNA for the CDR3: TGTGCCAGCACCGGGGGAGGGTTCAATCAGCCCCAGCATTTT. This sequence encodes CASTGGGFNQPQHF.

This clonotype was counted at least ten times. The rearrangement joins TRBV5-6 to TRBJ1-2; D is undetermined. Trimming left V 4 bases short and J 2 bases short, with 9 bases between. CDR1 SGHDT and CDR2 YYEEEE come from the germline V gene. This CDR3 is built from 13 residues. The CDR3 spells CASSDGGNYGYTF. The CDR3, as DNA: TGTGCCAGCAGCGACGGAGGGAACTATGGCTACACCTTC.

This chain joins TRBV7-2 and TRBJ2-1; TRBD1 is a possible D gene (6 bases). The CDR3 consists of 14 residues. Trimming took off 5 bases at V and 3 bases at J, with 11 bases between the two ends. Germline assignment: CDR1 SGHTA and CDR2 FQGNSA. The CDR3 protein is CASSVQQGYNEQFF. The CDR3 nucleotides are TGTGCCAGCAGCGTCCAACAGGGCTACAATGAGCAGTTCTTC.

In this sample, this clonotype turned up many times. The V and J genes are TRBV4-2 and TRBJ2-7; D is undetermined. The CDR3 spans 13 residues. Trimming cost V 3 bases and J 2 bases, with 8 bases left between them. Germline V CDR1 and CDR2: LGHNA, YNFKEQ. The CDR3 region has the DNA TGTGCCAGCAGCCACCCTTCGACCTACGAGCAGTACTTC. This encodes CASSHPSTYEQYF.

This clonotype was counted many times. The chain joins TRBV20-1 to TRBJ2-7; TRBD2 agrees at 13 bases. This CDR3 is built from 14 residues. Germline lookup yields CDR1 DFQATT and CDR2 SNEGSKA (reference sequence). The junction had 6 bases not matched to a gene; V was cut back by 5 bases and J by 5 bases. CDR3 residues: CSAARTSGSNEQYF. As DNA, the CDR3 is TGCAGTGCTGCCCGGACTAGCGGGAGCAACGAGCAGTACTTC.

As regards this clonotype: No DNA is shown, since the ends of the CDR3 on it are uncertain; the CDR3 is the one TCRdb lists. The rearrangement links TRBV6-1 to TRBJ1-1. The CDR3 is made up of 13 amino acids, end residues included. Germline V gives CDR1 MNHNS, CDR2 SASEGT. CDR3 protein: CASRVGWGTEAFF.

Regarding this clonotype: With a much larger clone just one base away, this may be a read error. The V gene is TRBV4-1, the J gene TRBJ2-5; possibly TRBD1 or TRBD2 for D (6 bases each). Germline lookup yields CDR1 MGHRA and CDR2 YSYEKL. The V and J ends lost 7 bases and 2 bases respectively, with 17 bases between them. The CDR3 totals 15 residues. CDR3 loop: CASIPGDTGQETQYF. CDR3 sequence (DNA): TGCGCCAGCATCCCGGGGGACACAGGGCAAGAGACCCAGTACTTC.

This clonotype occurred many times. The chain combines TRBV4-2 with TRBJ2-6, with D tentatively TRBD1 or TRBD2 (5 bases each). The CDR3 runs 16 residues. CDR1 and CDR2 (germline): LGHNA, YNFKEQ. V dropped 1 base and J dropped 0 bases, with 7 bases sitting between them. The CDR3 nucleotides are TGTGCCAGCAGCCAAGGAGGGACCTCTGGGGCCAACGTCCTGACTTTC. This codes for CASSQGGTSGANVLTF.

This clonotype was counted ten times or more. The V gene is TRBV6-2 or TRBV6-3, the J gene TRBJ2-6; D is undetermined. The V end was cut by 6 bases, the J end by 4 bases, with 7 bases between. The CDR3 contains 13 residues. Germline CDR1 and CDR2: MNHEY and SVGEGT. In DNA, the CDR3 is TGTGCCAGCAGGACTCTGGGGGCCAACGTCCTGACTTTC. Protein: CASRTLGANVLTF.

The count of this clonotype is one. V usage is TRBV27 and J usage is TRBJ2-2, with TRBD1 matching over 8 bases. With 10 bases clipped from V and 2 bases from J, the junction kept 12 bases outside the gene matches. Per germline, CDR1 MNHEY and CDR2 SMNVEV (reference sequence). The CDR3 is 16 amino acids. The chain's CDR3 is CAIRSPGTGNTGELFF. The CDR3 nucleotides are TGTGCCATCAGAAGCCCCGGGACAGGAAACACCGGGGAGCTGTTTTTT.

Remarks on this clonotype: The junction and the germline gene differ at one end; a read error may be behind it. The J gene is TRBJ2-7, the V gene TRBV3-1; no definite D call. CDR1 LGHDT and CDR2 YNNKEL come from the germline V gene (reference sequence). The CDR3 has 14 residues. The CDR3 coding sequence is TGTGCCAGCATCCAAAGTGACGGGCTCGCCGAGCAGTACTTC. Translating gives CASIQSDGLAEQYF.

This clonotype was detected many times. The chain links TRBV4-1 to TRBJ2-7; 7 nucleotides line up with TRBD2. V lost 1 base to trimming and J lost 6 bases; unmatched junction nucleotides: 6. Germline CDR1 MGHRA, CDR2 YSYEKL. The CDR3 contains 14 residues. The CDR3 DNA sequence: TGCGCCAGCAGCCAAGGGGGGGGAGTAGGCGAGCAGTACTTC. Encoded protein: CASSQGGGVGEQYF.

This clonotype was observed at least ten times. This rearrangement joins TRBV6-1 to TRBJ1-5; D unclear. Trimming shortened V by 6 bases and J by 7 bases, and 13 bases separated the two germline ends. Looked up from germline, CDR1 is MNHNS and CDR2 is SASEGT. This CDR3 comprises 13 residues. CDR3 residues: CASSLTAEQPQHF. CDR3 sequence (DNA): TGTGCCAGCAGCCTCACTGCTGAACAGCCCCAGCATTTT.

In this sample, this clonotype turned up once. The chain recombines TRBV6-5 with TRBJ1-1, with a tentative D call TRBD1 (5 bases). CDR3 length: 17 amino acids. In germline, CDR1 is MNHEY, CDR2 SVGAGI. The V gene lost 0 bases and the J gene lost 1 base, with 15 bases spanning the gap. DNA for the CDR3: TGTGCCAGCAGTTACTCGGGACGGCCCGCGGGGAACACTGAAGCTTTCTTT. This gives the protein CASSYSGRPAGNTEAFF.

The sample holds many counts of this clonotype. This may arise from a read error, as a much more abundant clone is one base away. This chain joins TRBV30 and TRBJ2-5, with D perhaps TRBD1 (6 bases). Trimming removed 3 bases at V and 4 bases at J, with 15 bases between. Germline CDR1 reads GTSNPN; CDR2 reads SVGIG (reference sequence). This CDR3 has 14 residues. The CDR3 reads CAWRPTGILETQYF. CDR3 nucleotides: TGTGCCTGGAGACCAACAGGGATTCTAGAGACCCAGTACTTC.

This clonotype was counted ten times or more. V usage is TRBV10-3 and J usage is TRBJ2-3; the D gene is possibly TRBD1 (6 bases). The CDR3 covers 12 residues. Trimming took off 7 bases at V and 6 bases at J, with 11 bases between the two ends. The germline gives CDR1 ENHRY, CDR2 SYGVKD. For the CDR3, the DNA is TGTGCCATCACCCCAGGGGAGGATACGCAGTATTTT. This translates into CAITPGEDTQYF.